This T cell receptor beta chain was recorded in a study of cytotoxic CD8 clonotypes in ibrutinib-treated CLL. General observations from the study: In comparison with age-matched healthy donors, baseline clonality was higher and tracked circulating CD8+ T-cell counts. Clonality grew at ibrutinib response; at progression, it decreased back toward baseline. Public clonotypes, rarely seen, contracted or held steady on treatment.

Comments on this clone: What it recognizes is unknown.

Roughly 2.1 micrograms of genomic DNA came from cryopreserved PBMCs for TCR beta libraries. The CDR3 length is 14 residues. The V and J ends lost 4 bases and 6 bases respectively, with 15 bases between them. Per germline, CDR1 SGDLS and CDR2 YYNGEE. Here immunoSEQ multiplex PCR was the method, and the copy in TCRdb shows in-frame clones only, minus some. This sample has approximately 100,000 clones, with more than 75% found just once. Source: PBMCs, taken after 12 months of ibrutinib treatment. V usage is TRBV9 and J usage is TRBJ2-3; possibly TRBD1 or TRBD2 for D (5 bases each). This TCR came from a human donor with chronic lymphocytic leukemia. CDR3 nucleotide sequence: TGTGCCAGCAGCTTCCGGGACCGCGGGGATACGCAGTATTTT. Translated: CASSFRDRGDTQYF.